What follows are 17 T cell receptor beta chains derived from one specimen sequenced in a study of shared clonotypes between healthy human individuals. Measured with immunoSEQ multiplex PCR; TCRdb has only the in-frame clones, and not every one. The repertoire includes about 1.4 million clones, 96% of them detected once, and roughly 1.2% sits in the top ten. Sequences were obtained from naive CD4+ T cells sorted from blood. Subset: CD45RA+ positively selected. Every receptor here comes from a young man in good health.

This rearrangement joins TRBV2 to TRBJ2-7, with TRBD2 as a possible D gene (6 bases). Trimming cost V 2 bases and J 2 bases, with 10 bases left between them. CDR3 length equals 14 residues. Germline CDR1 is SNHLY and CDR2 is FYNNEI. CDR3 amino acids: CASSELRGPYEQYF. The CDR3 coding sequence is TGTGCCAGCAGTGAATTGCGGGGTCCCTACGAGCAGTACTTC.

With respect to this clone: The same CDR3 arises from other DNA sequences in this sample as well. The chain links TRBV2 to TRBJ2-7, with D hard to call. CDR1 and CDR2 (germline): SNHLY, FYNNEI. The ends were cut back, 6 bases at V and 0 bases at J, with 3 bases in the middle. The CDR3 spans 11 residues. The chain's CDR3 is CASRVSYEQYF. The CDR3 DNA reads TGTGCCAGCAGGGTCTCCTACGAGCAGTACTTC.

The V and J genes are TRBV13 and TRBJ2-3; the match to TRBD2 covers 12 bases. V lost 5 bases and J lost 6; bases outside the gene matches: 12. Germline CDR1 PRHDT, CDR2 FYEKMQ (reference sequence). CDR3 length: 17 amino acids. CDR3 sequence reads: CASSPDPGLAGVDTQYF. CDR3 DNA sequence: TGTGCCAGCAGCCCAGACCCGGGACTAGCGGGCGTGGATACGCAGTATTTT.

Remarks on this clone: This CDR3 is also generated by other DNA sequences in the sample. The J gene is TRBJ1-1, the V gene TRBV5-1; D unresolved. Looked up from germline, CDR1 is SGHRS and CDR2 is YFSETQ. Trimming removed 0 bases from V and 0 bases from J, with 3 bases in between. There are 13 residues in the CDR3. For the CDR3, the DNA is TGCGCCAGCAGCTTGGCTCTGAACACTGAAGCTTTCTTT. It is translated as CASSLALNTEAFF.

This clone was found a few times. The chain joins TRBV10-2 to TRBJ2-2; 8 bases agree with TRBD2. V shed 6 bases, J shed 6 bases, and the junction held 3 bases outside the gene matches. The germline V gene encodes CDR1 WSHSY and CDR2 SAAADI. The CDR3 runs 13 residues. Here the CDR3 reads CASRVAGSGELFF. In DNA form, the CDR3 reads TGCGCCAGCAGGGTAGCGGGATCCGGGGAGCTGTTTTTT.

The CDR3 loop is CASSPPGQRTDTQYF. The CDR3 nucleotides read TGTGCCAGCTCACCCCCGGGACAGCGCACAGATACGCAGTATTTT. The chain carries TRBV18 and TRBJ2-3; 7 positions agree with TRBD1. The V gene's germline CDR1 is KGHSH and CDR2 LQKENI. This CDR3 is 15 amino acids long. V lost 3 bases, J lost 1 base, and 4 bases stayed unmatched.

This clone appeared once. The CDR3 nucleotides are TGTGCCAGCAGTCATAAAACACGAGTCGACCACAATGAGCAGTTCTTC. This sequence encodes CASSHKTRVDHNEQFF. This sequence joins TRBV7-2 and TRBJ2-1, with D unclear. The V end lost 6 bases, the J end lost 5 bases, and 20 bases lay between the germline ends. The CDR3 runs 16 residues. Germline V CDR1 and CDR2: SGHTA, FQGNSA.

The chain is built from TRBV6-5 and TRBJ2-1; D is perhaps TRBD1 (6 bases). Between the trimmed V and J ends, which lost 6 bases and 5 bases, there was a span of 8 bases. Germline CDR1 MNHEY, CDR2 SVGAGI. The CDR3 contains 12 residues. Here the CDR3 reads CASRDRNNEQFF. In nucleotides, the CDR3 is TGTGCCAGCAGGGACAGAAACAATGAGCAGTTCTTC.

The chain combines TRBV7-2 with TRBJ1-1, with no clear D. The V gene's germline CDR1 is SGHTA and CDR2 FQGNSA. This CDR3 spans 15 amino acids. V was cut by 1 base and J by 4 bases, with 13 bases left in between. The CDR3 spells CASSLGPGFGTEAFF. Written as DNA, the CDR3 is TGTGCCAGCAGCTTAGGACCCGGGTTCGGCACTGAAGCTTTCTTT.

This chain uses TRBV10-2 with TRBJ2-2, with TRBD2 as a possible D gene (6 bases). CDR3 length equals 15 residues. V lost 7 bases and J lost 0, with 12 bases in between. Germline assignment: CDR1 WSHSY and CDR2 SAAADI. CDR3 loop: CASTLSGTNTGELFF. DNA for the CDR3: TGCGCCAGCACCCTTAGCGGTACGAACACCGGGGAGCTGTTTTTT.

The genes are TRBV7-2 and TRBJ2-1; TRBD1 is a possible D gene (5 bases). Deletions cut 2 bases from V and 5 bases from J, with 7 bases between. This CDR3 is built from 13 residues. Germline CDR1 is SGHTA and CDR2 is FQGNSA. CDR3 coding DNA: TGTGCCAGCAGCTTAATACAGGACAATGAGCAGTTCTTC. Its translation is CASSLIQDNEQFF.

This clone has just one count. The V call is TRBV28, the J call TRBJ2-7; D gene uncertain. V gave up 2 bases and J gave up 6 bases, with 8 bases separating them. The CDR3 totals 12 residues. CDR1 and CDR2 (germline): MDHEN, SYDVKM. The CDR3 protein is CASSLPPTEQYF. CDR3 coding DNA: TGTGCCAGCAGTTTACCCCCCACCGAGCAGTACTTC.

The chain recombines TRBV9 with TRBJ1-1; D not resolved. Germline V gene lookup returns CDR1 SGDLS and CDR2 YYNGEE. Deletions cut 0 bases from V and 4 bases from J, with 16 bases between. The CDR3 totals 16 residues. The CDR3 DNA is TGTGCCAGCAGCGTAGTGGTAGGGTTCGAGGTCACTGAAGCTTTCTTT. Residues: CASSVVVGFEVTEAFF. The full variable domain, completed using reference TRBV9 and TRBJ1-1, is DSGVTQTPKHLITATGQRVTLRCSPRSGDLSVYWYQQSLDQGLQFLIQYYNGEERAKGNILERFSAQQFPDLHSELNLSSLELGDSALYFCASSVVVGFEVTEAFFGQGTRLTVV.

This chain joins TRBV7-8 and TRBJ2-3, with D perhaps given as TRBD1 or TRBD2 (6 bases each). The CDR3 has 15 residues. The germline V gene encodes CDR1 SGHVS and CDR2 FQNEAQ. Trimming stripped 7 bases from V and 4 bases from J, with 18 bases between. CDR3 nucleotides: TGTGCCAGCAACTCCTCGGGGGACATTTCAGATACGCAGTATTTT. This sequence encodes CASNSSGDISDTQYF.

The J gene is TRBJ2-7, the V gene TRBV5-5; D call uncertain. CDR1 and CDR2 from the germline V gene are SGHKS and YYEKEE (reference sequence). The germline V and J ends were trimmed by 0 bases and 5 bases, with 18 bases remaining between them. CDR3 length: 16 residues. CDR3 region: CASSLGLWGAVDEQYF. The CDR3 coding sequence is TGTGCCAGCAGCTTGGGGTTATGGGGTGCGGTGGACGAGCAGTACTTC.

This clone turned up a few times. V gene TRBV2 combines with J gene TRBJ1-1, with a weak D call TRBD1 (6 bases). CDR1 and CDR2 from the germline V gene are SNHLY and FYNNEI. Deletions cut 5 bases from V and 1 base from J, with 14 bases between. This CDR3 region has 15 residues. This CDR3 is CASSWDNLGNTEAFF. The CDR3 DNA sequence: TGTGCCAGCAGTTGGGACAACCTCGGGAACACTGAAGCTTTCTTT.

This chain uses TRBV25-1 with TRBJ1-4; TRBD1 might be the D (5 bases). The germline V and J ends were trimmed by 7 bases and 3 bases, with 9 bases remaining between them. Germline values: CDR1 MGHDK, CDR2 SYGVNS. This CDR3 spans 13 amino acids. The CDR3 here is CASNRGPNEKLFF. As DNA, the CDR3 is TGTGCCAGCAACCGGGGACCTAATGAAAAACTGTTTTTT. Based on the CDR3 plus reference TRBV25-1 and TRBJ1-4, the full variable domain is EADIYQTPRYLVIGTGKKITLECSQTMGHDKMYWYQQDPGMELHLIHYSYGVNSTEKGDLSSESTVSRIRTEHFPLTLESARPSHTSQYLCASNRGPNEKLFFGSGTQLSVL.